These 28 T cell receptor beta chains were all obtained from the same sample, sequenced in a study of long-term antiretroviral therapy in people with HIV (dated by TCRdb to 2022 to 2024). The immunoSEQ hsTCRB v3.0 assay was used at survey level resolution for TRB variable region sequencing. TCRdb carries this immuneACCESS record with in-frame sequences only. Its versions omit some clonotypes, under half of them owing to an unresolved V gene in the studies checked, with the rest unexplained. Present in this sample are about 7,400 clones, roughly four fifths of which were seen just once. About 17% of the sample comes from the top ten. The sample consisted of unsorted PBMCs, taken 0.1 years after starting antiretroviral therapy. The receptors stem from a man between 35 and 55 years old with HIV.

This clone came up a few times. The chain combines TRBV6-6 with TRBJ1-4; no firm D call. Trimming removed 6 bases at V and 7 bases at J, with 18 bases between. Germline V CDR1 and CDR2: MNHNY, SVGAGI (reference sequence). The CDR3 length is 15 residues. This chain's CDR3 is CASRRNFGVIEKLFF. The CDR3 DNA reads TGTGCCAGCAGACGGAATTTTGGTGTTATTGAAAAACTGTTTTTT.

This chain connects TRBV10-2 to TRBJ1-3; TRBD1 might be the D (5 bases). CDR3 length: 14 residues. V lost 8 bases and J lost 0, with 11 bases in between. Germline values: CDR1 WSHSY, CDR2 SAAADI. CDR3 in DNA: TGCGCCAGCGGATCAGGGAGCTCTGGAAACACCATATATTTT. This codes for CASGSGSSGNTIYF.

The chain uses TRBV27 and TRBJ1-2, with D perhaps matching TRBD1 (5 bases). This CDR3 contains 15 residues. The V gene lost 4 bases and the J gene lost 3 bases, with 15 bases spanning the gap. CDR1 is MNHEY, CDR2 SMNVEV, per germline (reference sequence). CDR3 coding DNA: TGTGCCAGCAGTTCAGGGTGGGGCGCGGACTATGGCTACACCTTC. Translation: CASSSGWGADYGYTF.

The chain employs TRBV27 and TRBJ1-2; D gene uncertain. CDR1 is MNHEY and CDR2 is SMNVEV in the germline V gene (reference sequence). CDR3 length equals 13 residues. Trimming took 0 bases from V and 5 from J, leaving 7 bases between them. The CDR3 here is CASSLSLGYGYTF. The CDR3 nucleotides read TGTGCCAGCAGTTTATCGTTGGGTTATGGCTACACCTTC.

The chain uses TRBV7-2 and TRBJ1-1; tentative D call: TRBD1 (6 bases). V was cut by 5 bases and J by 5 bases, with 12 bases left in between. Germline V gives CDR1 SGHTA, CDR2 FQGNSA. The CDR3 contains 13 residues. CDR3 sequence (DNA): TGTGCCAGCAGCCCTAGGGGGGGGACTGAAGCTTTCTTT. Its translation is CASSPRGGTEAFF.

The chain uses TRBV19 and TRBJ1-1; D may be TRBD1 (6 bases). CDR3 length: 13 amino acids. Germline V gene sequence: CDR1 LNHDA, CDR2 SQIVND (reference sequence). Trimming took 8 bases from V and 4 from J, leaving 14 bases between them. CDR3: CASGNREGTEAFF. CDR3 bases: TGTGCCAGTGGTAACAGGGAAGGCACTGAAGCTTTCTTT.

The chain couples TRBV4-3 to TRBJ2-7; no definite D call. CDR3 length equals 13 residues. Germline V gene sequence: CDR1 LGHNA, CDR2 YSLEER. Trimming shortened V by 0 bases and J by 3 bases, and 6 bases separated the two germline ends. In DNA, the CDR3 is TGCGCCAGCAGCCAAGATCTATTCTACGAGCAGTACTTC. Protein sequence: CASSQDLFYEQYF.

The chain is built from TRBV6-5 and TRBJ1-5, with a weak D call TRBD1 (5 bases). The CDR3 totals 14 residues. Germline values: CDR1 MNHEY, CDR2 SVGAGI. V was pared by 6 bases and J by 1 base, with 10 bases between. The DNA for the CDR3 is TGTGCCAGCAGGGGGGGGTACAGCAATCAGCCCCAGCATTTT. As protein: CASRGGYSNQPQHF.

The chain links TRBV14 to TRBJ1-2, with unresolved D. Trimming pared 2 bases from V and 2 bases from J, leaving 6 bases between. Germline V gene data show CDR1 as SGHDN and CDR2 as FVKESK. The length of the CDR3 is 13 residues. The CDR3 spells CASSQRQNYGYTF. The CDR3 nucleotides are TGTGCCAGCAGCCAACGGCAGAACTATGGCTACACCTTC.

J is TRBJ1-1 and V is TRBV2, with TRBD1 matching over 9 bases. The germline CDR1 and CDR2 sequences are SNHLY and FYNNEI. This CDR3 region has 15 residues. The J segment lost 3 bases and the V segment lost 6 bases, leaving 8 bases of the junction unmatched. For the CDR3, the DNA is TGTGCCAGCAGCCCTGGGACAGGGAGCCACACTGAAGCTTTCTTT. Its translation is CASSPGTGSHTEAFF.

V usage is TRBV25-1 and J usage is TRBJ2-2; 10 bases line up with TRBD1. With 5 bases clipped from V and 4 bases from J, the junction kept 7 bases outside the gene matches. Germline values: CDR1 MGHDK, CDR2 SYGVNS. The CDR3 consists of 16 residues. CDR3 region: CASSKGTGVATGELFF. The CDR3 DNA is TGTGCCAGCAGTAAAGGGACAGGGGTTGCCACCGGGGAGCTGTTTTTT.

This clone was observed a single time. The chain has TRBV7-3 and TRBJ2-1, with 13 bases matching TRBD2. CDR3 length: 15 amino acids. Germline-derived CDR1 and CDR2 are SGHTA and FQGTGA. J was trimmed by 6 bases and V by 4 bases; bases with no gene match: 3. This chain's CDR3 is CASSSGLAGSNEQFF. The CDR3 nucleotides are TGTGCCAGCAGCTCGGGACTAGCGGGGAGCAATGAGCAGTTCTTC.

The chain carries TRBV30 and TRBJ1-1; TRBD1 might be the D (6 bases). Germline assignment: CDR1 GTSNPN and CDR2 SVGIG (reference sequence). Trimming took 5 bases from V and 1 from J, leaving 11 bases between them. This CDR3 has 13 residues. The CDR3 protein is CAWSEDRNTEAFF. CDR3 nucleotides: TGTGCCTGGTCCGAGGACAGGAACACTGAAGCTTTCTTT.

For this clone: At one of its ends the junction is not consistent with the germline gene, which may arise from a read error. V gene TRBV11-2 combines with J gene TRBJ2-7; no definite D call. Per the germline V gene, CDR1 is SGHAT and CDR2 is FQNNGV. The CDR3 extends over 12 amino acids. In DNA form, the CDR3 reads TGTGCCAGCAGCTCCGTCGACGGATCCAGGAACTTC. This sequence encodes CASSSVDGSRNF.

The chain links TRBV11-2 to TRBJ2-3; 7 bases agree with TRBD2. From germline, CDR1 is SGHAT and CDR2 FQNNGV. V lost 5 bases and J lost 3; bases outside the gene matches: 5. This CDR3 is 14 amino acids long. The CDR3 nucleotides read TGTGCCAGCAGCAAGGGACTATGGACAGATACGCAGTATTTT. It encodes CASSKGLWTDTQYF.

This clone counts as large. The same CDR3 can be traced to other DNA sequences in this sample. This rearrangement joins TRBV5-5 to TRBJ2-1; TRBD2 aligns across 7 bases. The CDR3 has 12 residues. Per germline, CDR1 SGHKS and CDR2 YYEKEE (reference sequence). J was trimmed by 7 bases and V by 4 bases; bases with no gene match: 2. The CDR3 here is CASSPGGNEQFF. CDR3 DNA: TGTGCCAGCAGCCCGGGGGGTAATGAGCAGTTCTTC.

This chain links TRBV28 with TRBJ1-1; 8 nucleotides line up with TRBD1. Germline values: CDR1 MDHEN, CDR2 SYDVKM. Trimming removed 3 bases from V and 3 bases from J; junction bases left unmatched: 6. This CDR3 has 15 residues. The CDR3, as DNA: TGTGCCAGCAGTTTCTTGGGACAGGTATACACTGAAGCTTTCTTT. Amino acid sequence: CASSFLGQVYTEAFF.

The sample holds one count of this clone. This same CDR3 is encoded by further DNA sequences in the sample. The rearrangement links TRBV6-1 to TRBJ1-1; 9 bases align to TRBD1. This CDR3 is 14 amino acids long. V gave up 6 bases and J gave up 1 base; unmatched junction bases: 3. Germline V gene data show CDR1 as MNHNS and CDR2 as SASEGT. The CDR3 sequence is CASSYRGPNTEAFF. Written as DNA, the CDR3 is TGTGCCAGCAGCTACAGGGGGCCGAACACTGAAGCTTTCTTT.

The chain uses TRBV11-2 and TRBJ2-3, with D hard to call. The V and J ends lost 0 bases and 4 bases respectively, with 5 bases between them. The germline CDR1 and CDR2 sequences are SGHAT and FQNNGV. This CDR3 region has 13 residues. Here the CDR3 DNA reads TGTGCCAGCAGCTTAGAAAGGCCAGATACGCAGTATTTT. Protein sequence: CASSLERPDTQYF. Together with reference TRBV11-2 and TRBJ2-3, the CDR3 gives the full variable domain: EAGVAQSPRYKIIEKRQSVAFWCNPISGHATLYWYQQILGQGPKLLIQFQNNGVVDDSQLPKDRFSAERLKGVDSTLKIQPAKLEDSAVYLCASSLERPDTQYFGPGTRLTVL.

The rearrangement uses TRBV28 and TRBJ2-3, with D unclear. The V gene lost 2 bases and the J gene lost 2 bases, with 11 bases spanning the gap. Looked up from germline, CDR1 is MDHEN and CDR2 is SYDVKM. The CDR3 sequence is 15 residues long. This CDR3 reads CASSLETSYTDTQYF. In nucleotides, the CDR3 is TGTGCCAGCAGTTTAGAGACTTCCTACACAGATACGCAGTATTTT.

The genes are TRBV6-4 and TRBJ2-7; a weak D match, TRBD1 (6 bases). From germline, CDR1 is MRHNA and CDR2 SNTAGT. Trimming left V 0 bases short and J 2 bases short, with 17 bases between. The CDR3 consists of 17 residues. This chain's CDR3 is CASSDSTGRGLPYEQYF. The CDR3 DNA reads as TGTGCCAGCAGTGACTCTACAGGCAGGGGCCTCCCCTACGAGCAGTACTTC.

This clone was detected only a few times. The CDR3 nucleotides are TGTGCCACCAGCAGCGGACACGTCGGTAACTATGGCTACACCTTC. It encodes CATSSGHVGNYGYTF. The chain is built from TRBV15 and TRBJ1-2; possible D gene TRBD1, 5 bases. V shed 3 bases and J shed 1 base, with 12 bases lying between them. Germline lookup yields CDR1 LNHNV and CDR2 YYDKDF (reference sequence). This CDR3 has 15 amino acids.

The rearrangement joins TRBV6-1 to TRBJ1-1, with TRBD1 matching over 8 bases. Germline-derived CDR1 and CDR2 are MNHNS and SASEGT. The CDR3 has 13 amino acids. Trimming took 4 bases from V and 5 from J; bases not matched to a gene: 3. In DNA, the CDR3 is TGTGCCAGCAGTGCGCAGGGGGCGACTGAAGCTTTCTTT. Translation: CASSAQGATEAFF.

The V and J genes are TRBV19 and TRBJ2-3, with D tentatively TRBD1 (6 bases). The V gene lost 7 bases and the J gene lost 3 bases, with 20 bases spanning the gap. Germline CDR1 LNHDA, CDR2 SQIVND (reference sequence). The CDR3 sequence is 16 residues long. The DNA for the CDR3 is TGTGCCAGTACACCCCACCTGACAGGAATTACAGATACGCAGTATTTT. This codes for CASTPHLTGITDTQYF.

The genes are TRBV18 and TRBJ2-2; tentative D call: TRBD2 (5 bases). The germline CDR1 and CDR2 sequences are KGHSH and LQKENI. The CDR3 runs to 12 residues. V gave up 6 bases and J gave up 6 bases, with 8 bases separating them. CDR3 loop: CASSPDSGELFF. DNA for the CDR3: TGTGCCAGCTCTCCGGACTCCGGGGAGCTGTTTTTT.

This sequence joins TRBV18 and TRBJ1-1; D may be TRBD1 (6 bases). Germline V gene sequence: CDR1 KGHSH, CDR2 LQKENI. Trimming stripped 2 bases from V and 1 base from J, with 14 bases between. The CDR3 totals 16 residues. The CDR3 here is CASSPIVAGANTEAFF. The CDR3, as DNA: TGTGCCAGCTCACCAATCGTCGCAGGGGCGAACACTGAAGCTTTCTTT.

The chain couples TRBV7-9 to TRBJ1-2, with 8 bases lining up with TRBD1. The germline V gene encodes CDR1 SEHNR and CDR2 FQNEAQ (reference sequence). This CDR3 contains 16 residues. Trimming at V came to 5 bases and at J to 2 bases, leaving 10 bases not matched to a gene. This chain's CDR3 is CASSPPSQGANYGYTF. The CDR3 bases are TGTGCCAGCAGCCCCCCCAGCCAGGGGGCCAACTATGGCTACACCTTC.

This sequence joins TRBV29-1 and TRBJ1-1, with TRBD1 as a possible D gene (6 bases). The germline V and J ends were trimmed by 5 bases and 2 bases, with 9 bases remaining between them. The germline V gene encodes CDR1 SQVTM and CDR2 ANQGSEA. CDR3 length: 12 amino acids. This chain's CDR3 is CSVSDSNTEAFF. The CDR3 bases are TGCAGCGTTTCGGACAGTAACACTGAAGCTTTCTTT.